This record covers a single TCR beta chain. Its antigen remains unidentified. The record originates from a study of T cell responses to AZD1222 COVID-19 vaccine. Whole-study results and caveats: Two doses of AZD1222 preceded a rise in Spike-specific TCR breadth and depth.

TCRdb's table, derived via immunoSEQ multiplex PCR, lists solely in-frame clones and lacks some. The table lists some 140,000 clones, around 90% of them singletons. Sequences were derived from peripheral blood, sampled on day 0 of AZD1222 vaccination. The receptor was isolated from an adult in good health.

The DNA of the CDR3 is TGTGCCAGCAGCCAAGATGGGCCGATTGAAGCTTTCTTT. Translated, it gives CASSQDGPIEAFF. V gene TRBV4-2 combines with J gene TRBJ1-1, with D uncertain. This CDR3 spans 13 amino acids. Germline loops: CDR1 LGHNA, CDR2 YNFKEQ. V was cut by 0 bases and J by 7 bases, with 9 bases left in between.